One TCR beta chain is described in this entry. These data are taken from a study of radiation and T cells in renal cell carcinoma. Sample time point: blood 2 weeks post-SBRT. Regarding treatment: 15 Gy SBRT to primary tumor, nephrectomy 4 weeks later. Germline trimming cut 0 bases from V and 9 bases from J; bases unmatched to any gene: 18. Per germline, CDR1 MNHNS and CDR2 SASEGT. The CDR3 has 18 residues. Assay used: immunoSEQ multiplex PCR; TCRdb lists only in-frame clones, some missing. Of roughly 150,000 clones detected, approximately 88% appear once; the ten largest clones hold 13%. The chain joins TRBV6-1 to TRBJ1-1, with 8 bases lining up with TRBD1. This clonotype originated in a woman aged 45-65 years with renal cell carcinoma. The material was blood, obtained from a patient whose treatment included radiotherapy and nephrectomy. CDR3 coding DNA: TGTGCCAGCAGTGAAGCGCGGACCGGGACAGGTAGTCTCATAAAAGCTTTCTTT. This encodes CASSEARTGTGSLIKAFF.